This TCR beta chain derives from a study of shared clonotypes between healthy human individuals. About the research overall: Per donor, three plates held CD4 naive cells, three held CD4 memory, two held CD8 naive and one held CD8 memory.

On this clone: Its target is unknown.

Study-level results: Incomplete sequencing of sorted subsets was indicated by rarefaction despite large depth. An expected dependence of interdonor clonotype sharing on sequencing depth was noted.

Naive-designated CD8 cells lacked CD45RO, were positively enriched for CCR7, and omitted terminally differentiated effector memory CD45RA+ cells. This CDR3 has 16 residues. The repertoire was sequenced with immunoSEQ multiplex PCR; TCRdb's copy has only in-frame clones and lacks some. Here the sample spans about 550,000 clones, about 95% being singletons. Sequencing was performed on naive CD8+ T cells sorted from blood. This sequence was found in a young woman in good health. J is TRBJ2-7 and V is TRBV21-1; TRBD1 is the table's D call, not checked against the DNA. TRBV21-1 has pseudogene status. CDR3 coding DNA: TGTGCCAGCAGCAAAGTTCGCACAGGGGGCGTTGGCGAGCAGTACTTC. Amino acids: CASSKVRTGGVGEQYF.